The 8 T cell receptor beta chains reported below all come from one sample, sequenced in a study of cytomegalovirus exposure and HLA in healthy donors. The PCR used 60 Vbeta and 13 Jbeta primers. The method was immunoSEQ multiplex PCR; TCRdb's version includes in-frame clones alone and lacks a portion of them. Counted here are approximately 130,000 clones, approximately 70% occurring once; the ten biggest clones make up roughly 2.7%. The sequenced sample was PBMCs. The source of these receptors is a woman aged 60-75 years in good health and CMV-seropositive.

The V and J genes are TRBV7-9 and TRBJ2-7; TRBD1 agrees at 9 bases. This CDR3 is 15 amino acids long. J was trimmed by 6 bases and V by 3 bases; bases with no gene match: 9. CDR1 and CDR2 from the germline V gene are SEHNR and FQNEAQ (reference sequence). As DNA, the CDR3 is TGTGCCAGCAGCTTCCGGGACAGGGCTAGTTCCGAGCAGTACTTC. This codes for CASSFRDRASSEQYF.

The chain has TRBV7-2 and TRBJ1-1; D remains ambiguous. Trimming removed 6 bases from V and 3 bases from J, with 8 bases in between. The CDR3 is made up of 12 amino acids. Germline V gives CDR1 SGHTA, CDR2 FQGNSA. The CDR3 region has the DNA TGTGCCAGCAGGACTCTTTACACTGAAGCTTTCTTT. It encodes CASRTLYTEAFF.

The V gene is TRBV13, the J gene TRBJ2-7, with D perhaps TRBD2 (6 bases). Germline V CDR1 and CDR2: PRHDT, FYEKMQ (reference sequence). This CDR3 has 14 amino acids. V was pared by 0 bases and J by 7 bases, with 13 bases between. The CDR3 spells CASSLGSGVKEQYF. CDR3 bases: TGTGCCAGCAGCTTAGGATCGGGGGTGAAGGAGCAGTACTTC.

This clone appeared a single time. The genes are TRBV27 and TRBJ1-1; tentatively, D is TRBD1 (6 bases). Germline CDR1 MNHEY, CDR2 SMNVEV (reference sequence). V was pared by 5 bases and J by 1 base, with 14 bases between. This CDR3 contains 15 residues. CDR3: CASSPSAGANTEAFF. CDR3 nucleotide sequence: TGTGCCAGCAGTCCATCGGCAGGGGCGAACACTGAAGCTTTCTTT.

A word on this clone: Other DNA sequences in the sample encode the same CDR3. The CDR3 DNA sequence: TGCGCCAGCAGCCTGCAGGGGTACGAGCAGTACTTC. It yields the protein CASSLQGYEQYF. J is TRBJ2-7 and V is TRBV5-1, with a weak D call TRBD1 (6 bases). In germline, CDR1 is SGHRS, CDR2 YFSETQ. The CDR3 covers 12 residues. V was trimmed by 4 bases and J by 4 bases, leaving 9 bases between them. Complete variable domain (other parts from reference TRBV5-1 and TRBJ2-7): KAGVTQTPRYLIKTRGQQVTLSCSPISGHRSVSWYQQTPGQGLQFLFEYFSETQRNKGNFPGRFSGRQFSNSRSEMNVSTLELGDSALYLCASSLQGYEQYFGPGTRLTVT.

Written as DNA, the CDR3 is TGTGCCAGTCGAAGGGGCAGCGAAAAGCAGTACTTC. This sequence encodes CASRRGSEKQYF. The rearrangement uses TRBV19 and TRBJ2-7; D perhaps matches TRBD1 (5 bases). Germline CDR1 LNHDA, CDR2 SQIVND (reference sequence). Trimming took off 8 bases at V and 8 bases at J, with 16 bases between the two ends. This CDR3 contains 12 residues.

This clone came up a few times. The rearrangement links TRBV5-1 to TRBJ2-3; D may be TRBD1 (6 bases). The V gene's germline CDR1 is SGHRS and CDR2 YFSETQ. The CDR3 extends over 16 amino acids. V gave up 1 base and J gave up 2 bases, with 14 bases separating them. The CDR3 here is CASSLSRGSDTDTQYF. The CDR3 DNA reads TGCGCCAGCAGCTTGTCCAGGGGTAGCGACACAGATACGCAGTATTTT.

The CDR3 region is CASSAGRPATNEKLFF. CDR3 DNA sequence: TGTGCCAGCAGTGCCGGGAGACCTGCAACTAATGAAAAACTGTTTTTT. The chain recombines TRBV2 with TRBJ1-4; D is unresolved. With 4 bases removed from V and 0 bases from J, the gap between germline ends came to 12 bases. Germline values: CDR1 SNHLY, CDR2 FYNNEI. The CDR3 has 16 residues.